The TCR beta chain described here comes from a study of T cells in pancreatic ductal adenocarcinoma. Points from the study as a whole: The resected cohort was biased toward the minority with early-stage disease. Blood clonality (roughly 0.07) did not differ significantly from tumor (about 0.12). Blood had more productive templates and about 8-fold more unique clonotypes than tumor. Tumors hold more CD45RO+ effector T cells, which may bias toward lower diversity.

The V gene's germline CDR1 is MDHEN and CDR2 SYDVKM. CDR3 size: 14 residues. V lost 8 bases, J lost 2 bases, and 14 bases lay in between. In the case of this clone: The antigen is undetermined.

Clones were sequenced by immunoSEQ multiplex PCR, and TCRdb holds only the in-frame ones, with some missing. This sample has 15,000 to 20,000 clones, with roughly 86% found just once. Surgery without prior neoadjuvant therapy was the treatment of the selected pancreatic ductal adenocarcinoma patients. The chain combines TRBV28 with TRBJ2-3; D unclear. Sequencing was carried out using PBMCs. The sequence was collected from a human donor with pancreatic ductal adenocarcinoma. The CDR3 sequence: CASASFKFTDTQYF. For the CDR3, the DNA is TGTGCCAGCGCGAGCTTCAAATTCACAGATACGCAGTATTTT. Using reference TRBV28 and TRBJ2-3 for the parts outside the CDR3, the full variable domain is DVKVTQSSRYLVKRTGEKVFLECVQDMDHENMFWYRQDPGLGLRLIYFSYDVKMKEKGDIPEGYSVSREKKERFSLILESASTNQTSMYLCASASFKFTDTQYFGPGTRLTVL.